The 2 T cell receptor beta chains listed next were all sequenced from one sample in a study of OX40 agonist ivuxolimab in advanced cancers. Assay used: immunoSEQ multiplex PCR; TCRdb lists only in-frame clones, some missing. The sample has tens of thousands of clones, 90% to 95% seen once. The starting material was CD4+ or CD8+ T cells sorted from blood, obtained in a trial of the OX40 agonist ivuxolimab. The receptors here all came from an adult with an advanced solid tumor such as melanoma, head and neck, liver or kidney cancer.

This clone appeared a few times. J is TRBJ1-4 and V is TRBV11-2, with a weak D call TRBD1 (6 bases). V dropped 5 bases and J dropped 7 bases, with 14 bases sitting between them. Germline CDR1 reads SGHAT; CDR2 reads FQNNGV. The CDR3 runs 14 residues. The CDR3 DNA reads as TGTGCCAGCAGCCGAACAGGGCTGAGTGAAAAACTGTTTTTT. It yields the protein CASSRTGLSEKLFF.

The chain uses TRBV7-2 and TRBJ2-5, with D perhaps TRBD1 or TRBD2 (5 bases each). CDR1 and CDR2 (germline): SGHTA, FQGNSA. CDR3 length equals 15 residues. V dropped 5 bases and J dropped 4 bases, with 17 bases sitting between them. The CDR3: CASSPYTSGTETQYF. CDR3 nucleotide sequence: TGTGCCAGCAGCCCCTACACGTCGGGGACAGAGACCCAGTACTTC.